The source of this T cell receptor beta chain is a study of CD4 and CD8 cells across lung adenocarcinoma regions. Notes on this clonotype: The junction does not match germline at one end; this may be a read error.

TCRdb reanalysed the PCR reads using MiXCR and keeps one entry per CDR3 protein. The sample shows 16,000 or so distinct CDR3 sequences, just under 55% of them seen only once. This CDR3 has 16 amino acids. Germline V gene data show CDR1 as MNHNS and CDR2 as SASEGT. The sequenced material came from CD8+ T cells from the center of a lung tumor. This chain uses TRBV6-1 with TRBJ2-4, with 7 positions matching TRBD1. The receptor was isolated from a female donor with lung adenocarcinoma. The CD4 and CD8 labels of this study may be unreliable. CDR3: CVSSLRGLSAKDMQYF. The CDR3 DNA sequence: TGTGTCAGCAGTCTTAGGGGGCTGTCAGCCAAAGATATGCAGTACTTC.